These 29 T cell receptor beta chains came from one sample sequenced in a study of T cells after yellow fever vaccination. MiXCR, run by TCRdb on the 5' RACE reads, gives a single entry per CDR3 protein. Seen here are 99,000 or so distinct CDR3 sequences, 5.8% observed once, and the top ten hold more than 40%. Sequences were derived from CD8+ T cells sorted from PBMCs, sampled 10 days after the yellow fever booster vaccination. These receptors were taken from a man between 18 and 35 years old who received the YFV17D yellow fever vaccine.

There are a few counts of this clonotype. The CDR3 sequence: CASSSLFGGPVFPDYGYTF. The CDR3 DNA sequence: TGTGCCAGCAGTTCTCTGTTCGGGGGCCCGGTATTTCCGGACTATGGCTACACCTTC. The rearrangement links TRBV27 to TRBJ1-2, with D possibly TRBD1 on 6 matching bases. V was trimmed by 4 bases and J by 3 bases, leaving 27 bases between them. CDR3 length: 19 residues. CDR1 and CDR2 (germline): MNHEY, SMNVEV (reference sequence).

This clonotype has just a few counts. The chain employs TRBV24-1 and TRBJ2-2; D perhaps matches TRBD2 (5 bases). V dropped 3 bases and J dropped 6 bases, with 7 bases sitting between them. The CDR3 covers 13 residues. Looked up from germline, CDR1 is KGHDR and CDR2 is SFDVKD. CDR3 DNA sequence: TGTGCCACCAGTGATCCTAGCTCCGGGGAGCTGTTTTTT. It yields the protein CATSDPSSGELFF.

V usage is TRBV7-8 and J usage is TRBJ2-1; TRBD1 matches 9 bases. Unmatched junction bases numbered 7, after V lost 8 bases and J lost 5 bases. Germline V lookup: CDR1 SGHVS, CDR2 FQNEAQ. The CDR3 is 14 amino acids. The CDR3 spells CASVGTGFHNEQFF. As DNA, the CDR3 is TGTGCCAGCGTCGGGACAGGGTTTCACAATGAGCAGTTCTTC.

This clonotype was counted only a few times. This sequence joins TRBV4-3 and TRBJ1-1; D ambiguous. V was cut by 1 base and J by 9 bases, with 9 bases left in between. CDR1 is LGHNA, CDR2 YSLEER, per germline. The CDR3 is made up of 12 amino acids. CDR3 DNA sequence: TGCGCCAGCAGCCAAGGAAAGTCTAAAGCTTTCTTT. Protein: CASSQGKSKAFF.

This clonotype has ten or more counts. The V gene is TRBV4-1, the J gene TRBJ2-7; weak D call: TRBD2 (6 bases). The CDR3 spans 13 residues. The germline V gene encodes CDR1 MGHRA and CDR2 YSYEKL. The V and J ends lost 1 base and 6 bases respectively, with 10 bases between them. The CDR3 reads CASSQGGVLEQYF. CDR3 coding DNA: TGCGCCAGCAGCCAAGGGGGGGTCCTCGAGCAGTACTTC.

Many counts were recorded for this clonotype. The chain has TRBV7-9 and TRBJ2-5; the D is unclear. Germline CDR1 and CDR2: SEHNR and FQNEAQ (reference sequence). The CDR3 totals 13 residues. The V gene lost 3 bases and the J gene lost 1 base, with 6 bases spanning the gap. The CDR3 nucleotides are TGTGCCAGCAGCTTTATACCCCAAGAGACCCAGTACTTC. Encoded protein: CASSFIPQETQYF.

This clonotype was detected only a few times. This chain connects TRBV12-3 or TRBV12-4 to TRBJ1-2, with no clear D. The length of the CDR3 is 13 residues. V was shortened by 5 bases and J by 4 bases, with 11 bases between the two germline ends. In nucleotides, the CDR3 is TGTGCCAGCAGTCCTACACCAGGCTATGGCTACACCTTC. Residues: CASSPTPGYGYTF.

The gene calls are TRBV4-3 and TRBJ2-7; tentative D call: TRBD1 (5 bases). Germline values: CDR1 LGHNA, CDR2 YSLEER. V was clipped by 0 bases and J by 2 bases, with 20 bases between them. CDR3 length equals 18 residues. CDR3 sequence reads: CASSQDYPLAGRTYEQYF. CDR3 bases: TGCGCCAGCAGCCAAGATTACCCTTTAGCAGGGCGGACCTACGAGCAGTACTTC.

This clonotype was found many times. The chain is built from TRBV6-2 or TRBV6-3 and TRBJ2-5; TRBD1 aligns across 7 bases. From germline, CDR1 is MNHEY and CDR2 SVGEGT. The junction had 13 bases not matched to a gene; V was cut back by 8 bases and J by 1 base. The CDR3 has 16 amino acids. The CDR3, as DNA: TGTGCCAGCCTTCGTAGATCCGGGGACAGCCAAGAGACCCAGTACTTC. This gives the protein CASLRRSGDSQETQYF.

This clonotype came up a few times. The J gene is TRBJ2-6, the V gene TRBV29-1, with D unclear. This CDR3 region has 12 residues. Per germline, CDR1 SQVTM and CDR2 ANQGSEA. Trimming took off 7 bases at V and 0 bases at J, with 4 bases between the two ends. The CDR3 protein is CSARSGANVLTF. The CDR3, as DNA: TGCAGCGCCCGCTCTGGGGCCAACGTCCTGACTTTC.

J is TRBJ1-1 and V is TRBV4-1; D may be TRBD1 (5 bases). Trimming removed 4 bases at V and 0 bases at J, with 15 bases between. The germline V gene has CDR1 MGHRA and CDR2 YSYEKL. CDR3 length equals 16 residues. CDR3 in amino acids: CASSPVLGGVNTEAFF. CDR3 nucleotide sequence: TGCGCCAGCAGCCCAGTTTTAGGAGGGGTGAACACTGAAGCTTTCTTT.

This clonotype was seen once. In DNA form, the CDR3 reads TGTGCCAGCAGCTCAGGGTCCCGCGGGGCTAATGAAAAACTGTTTTTT. Translating it yields CASSSGSRGANEKLFF. V is TRBV7-9 and J is TRBJ1-4; tentatively, D is TRBD1 (5 bases). CDR3 length equals 16 residues. V dropped 4 bases and J dropped 3 bases, with 15 bases sitting between them. Germline V gene data show CDR1 as SEHNR and CDR2 as FQNEAQ (reference sequence).

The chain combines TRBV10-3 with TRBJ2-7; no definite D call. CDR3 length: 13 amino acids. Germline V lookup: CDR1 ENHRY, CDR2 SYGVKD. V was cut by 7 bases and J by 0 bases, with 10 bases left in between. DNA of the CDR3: TGTGCCATCAATGCAGCCACCTCCTACGAGCAGTACTTC. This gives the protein CAINAATSYEQYF.

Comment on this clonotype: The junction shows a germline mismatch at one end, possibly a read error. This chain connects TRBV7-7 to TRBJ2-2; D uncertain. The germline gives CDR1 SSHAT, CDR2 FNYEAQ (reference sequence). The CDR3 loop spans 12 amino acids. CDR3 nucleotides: TGTGCTAGCAGCTTAGGTTTCGGGGAGCTGTTTTTT. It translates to CASSLGFGELFF.

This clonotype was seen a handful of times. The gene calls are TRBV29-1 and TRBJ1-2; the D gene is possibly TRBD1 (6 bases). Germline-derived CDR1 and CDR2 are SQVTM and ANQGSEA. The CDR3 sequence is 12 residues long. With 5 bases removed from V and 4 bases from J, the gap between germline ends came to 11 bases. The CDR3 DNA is TGCAGCGTTACGACAGGTTCCTATGGCTACACCTTC. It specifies CSVTTGSYGYTF.

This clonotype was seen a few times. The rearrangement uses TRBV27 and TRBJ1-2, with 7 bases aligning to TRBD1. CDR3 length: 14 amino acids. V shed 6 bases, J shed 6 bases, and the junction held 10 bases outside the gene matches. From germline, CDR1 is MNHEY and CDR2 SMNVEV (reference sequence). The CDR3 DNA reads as TGTGCCAGCAGCACCCGGGGACAGCAGAATGGCTACACCTTC. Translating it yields CASSTRGQQNGYTF.

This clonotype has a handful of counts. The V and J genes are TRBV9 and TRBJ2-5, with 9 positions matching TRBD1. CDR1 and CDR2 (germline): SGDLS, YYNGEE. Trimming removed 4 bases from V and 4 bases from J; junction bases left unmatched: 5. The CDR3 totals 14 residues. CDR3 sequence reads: CASSKTGGVETQYF. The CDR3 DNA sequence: TGTGCCAGCAGCAAAACAGGGGGCGTAGAGACCCAGTACTTC.

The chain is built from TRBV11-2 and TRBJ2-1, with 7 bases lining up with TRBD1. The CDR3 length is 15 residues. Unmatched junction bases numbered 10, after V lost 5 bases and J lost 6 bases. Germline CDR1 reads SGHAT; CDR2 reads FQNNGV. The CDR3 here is CASSPDRVSGNEQFF. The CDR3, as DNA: TGTGCCAGCAGCCCAGACAGGGTCTCGGGCAATGAGCAGTTCTTC.

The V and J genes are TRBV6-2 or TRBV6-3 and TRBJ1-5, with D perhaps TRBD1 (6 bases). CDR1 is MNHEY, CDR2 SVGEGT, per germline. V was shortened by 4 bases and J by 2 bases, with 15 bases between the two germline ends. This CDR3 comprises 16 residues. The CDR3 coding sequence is TGTGCCAGCAGTTGGGACGGGGGCGACGGCAATCAGCCCCAGCATTTT. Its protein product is CASSWDGGDGNQPQHF.

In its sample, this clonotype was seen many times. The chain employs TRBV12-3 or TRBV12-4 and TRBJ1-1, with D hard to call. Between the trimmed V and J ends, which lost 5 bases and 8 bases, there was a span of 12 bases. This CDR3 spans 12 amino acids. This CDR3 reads CASSDTRSEAFF. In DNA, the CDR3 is TGTGCCAGCAGTGATACCAGGTCGGAAGCTTTCTTT.

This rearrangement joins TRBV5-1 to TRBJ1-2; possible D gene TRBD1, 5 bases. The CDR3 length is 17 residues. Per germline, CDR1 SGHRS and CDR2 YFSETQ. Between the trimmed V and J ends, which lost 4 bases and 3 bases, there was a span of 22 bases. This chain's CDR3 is CASSTLAGTLEDYGYTF. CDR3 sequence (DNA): TGCGCCAGCAGCACCTTAGCCGGGACCTTAGAGGACTATGGCTACACCTTC.

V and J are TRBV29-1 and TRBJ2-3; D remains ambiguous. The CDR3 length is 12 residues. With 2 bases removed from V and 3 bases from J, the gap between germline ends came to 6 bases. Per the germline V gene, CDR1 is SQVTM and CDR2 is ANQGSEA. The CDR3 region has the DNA TGCAGCGTTGAAAAGGTAACAGATACGCAGTATTTT. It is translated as CSVEKVTDTQYF.

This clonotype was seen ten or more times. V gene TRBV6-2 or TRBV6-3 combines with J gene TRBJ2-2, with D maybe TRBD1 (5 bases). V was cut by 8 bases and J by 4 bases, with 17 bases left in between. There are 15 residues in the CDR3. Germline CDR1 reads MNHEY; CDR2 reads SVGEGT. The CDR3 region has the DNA TGTGCCAGCTCCCCTCCAGGGCTCAGCACCGGGGAGCTGTTTTTT. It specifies CASSPPGLSTGELFF.

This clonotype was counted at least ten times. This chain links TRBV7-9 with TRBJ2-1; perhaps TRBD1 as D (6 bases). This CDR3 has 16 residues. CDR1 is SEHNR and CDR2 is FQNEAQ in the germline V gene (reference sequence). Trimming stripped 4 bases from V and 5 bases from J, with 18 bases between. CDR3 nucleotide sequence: TGTGCCAGCAGCTCCGCTCGGACAGTGGGGCACAATGAGCAGTTCTTC. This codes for CASSSARTVGHNEQFF.

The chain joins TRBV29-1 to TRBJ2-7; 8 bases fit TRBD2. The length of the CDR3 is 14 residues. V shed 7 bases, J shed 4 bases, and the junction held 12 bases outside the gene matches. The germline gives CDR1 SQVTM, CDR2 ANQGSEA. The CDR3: CSAGSSGEGYEQYV. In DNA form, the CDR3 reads TGCAGCGCCGGCAGTAGCGGGGAGGGTTACGAGCAGTACGTC.

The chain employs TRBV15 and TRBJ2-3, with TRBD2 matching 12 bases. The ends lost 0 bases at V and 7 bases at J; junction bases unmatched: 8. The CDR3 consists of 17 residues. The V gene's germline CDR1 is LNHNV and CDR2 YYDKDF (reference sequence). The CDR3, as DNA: TGTGCCACCAGCAGAGAAGATCTAGCGGGGGGGCGTTATACGCAGTATTTT. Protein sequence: CATSREDLAGGRYTQYF.

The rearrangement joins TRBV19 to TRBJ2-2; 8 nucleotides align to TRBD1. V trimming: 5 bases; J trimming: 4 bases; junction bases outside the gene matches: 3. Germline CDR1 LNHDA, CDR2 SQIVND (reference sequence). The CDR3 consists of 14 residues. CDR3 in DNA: TGTGCCAGTAGTTCAGGGGGCACCACCGGGGAGCTGTTTTTT. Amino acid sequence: CASSSGGTTGELFF.

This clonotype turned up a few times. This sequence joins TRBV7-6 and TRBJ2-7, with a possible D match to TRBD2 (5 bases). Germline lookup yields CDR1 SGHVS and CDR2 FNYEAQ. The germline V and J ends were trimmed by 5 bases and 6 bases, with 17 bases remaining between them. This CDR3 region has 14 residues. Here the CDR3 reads CASSPRGIRLEQYF. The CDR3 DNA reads TGTGCCAGCAGCCCCCGAGGGATCCGGCTCGAGCAGTACTTC.

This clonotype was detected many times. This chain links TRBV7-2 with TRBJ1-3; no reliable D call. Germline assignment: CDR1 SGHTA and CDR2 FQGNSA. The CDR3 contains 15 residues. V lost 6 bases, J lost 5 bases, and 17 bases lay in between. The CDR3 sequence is CASSPTMGERNTIYF. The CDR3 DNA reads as TGTGCCAGCAGTCCGACGATGGGAGAGCGAAACACCATATATTTT.